The clone carrying this T cell receptor (beta chain) was seen repeatedly, ten times or more. Naive CD8 T cells, phenotype CD8+CD4-CCR7+CD45RA+, were sorted. The CDR3 consists of 15 residues. V gave up 5 bases and J gave up 5 bases; unmatched junction bases: 10. Germline V gene data show CDR1 as LGHNA and CDR2 as YSLEER. The data are from a study of molecular identifiers for immune sequencing clone quantification. TCRdb analysed the PCR reads with MiXCR anew, one entry per CDR3 protein. The data show about 640,000 distinct CDR3 sequences, just under 20% seen once. Sequenced sample: naive CD8+ T cells from blood, with Jurkat cell RNA spiked in. Sample subset: FACS-sorted CD8+CD4-CCR7+CD45RA+ naive T cells. The sequence was obtained from a human donor in good health. Some libraries in this study had Jurkat cell RNA spiked in. The chain has TRBV4-3 and TRBJ1-1; the match to TRBD1 covers 8 bases. CDR3 nucleotide sequence: TGCGCCAGCAGCTACACCAGGGGGCTGATGACTGAAGCTTTCTTT. Amino acid sequence: CASSYTRGLMTEAFF.